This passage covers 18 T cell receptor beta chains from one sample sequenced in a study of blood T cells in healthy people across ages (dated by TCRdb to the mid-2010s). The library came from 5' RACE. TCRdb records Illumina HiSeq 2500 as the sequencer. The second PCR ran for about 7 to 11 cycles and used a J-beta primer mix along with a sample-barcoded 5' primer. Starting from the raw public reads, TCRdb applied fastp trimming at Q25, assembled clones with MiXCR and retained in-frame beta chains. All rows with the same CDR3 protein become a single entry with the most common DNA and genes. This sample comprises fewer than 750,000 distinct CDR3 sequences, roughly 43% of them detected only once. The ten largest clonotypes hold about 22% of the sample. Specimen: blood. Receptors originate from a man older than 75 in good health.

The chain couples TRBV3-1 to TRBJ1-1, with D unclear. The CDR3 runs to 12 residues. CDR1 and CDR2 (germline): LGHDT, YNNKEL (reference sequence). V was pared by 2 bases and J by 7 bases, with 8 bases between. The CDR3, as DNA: TGTGCCAGCAGCCAATCGGGATATGAAGCTTTCTTT. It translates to CASSQSGYEAFF.

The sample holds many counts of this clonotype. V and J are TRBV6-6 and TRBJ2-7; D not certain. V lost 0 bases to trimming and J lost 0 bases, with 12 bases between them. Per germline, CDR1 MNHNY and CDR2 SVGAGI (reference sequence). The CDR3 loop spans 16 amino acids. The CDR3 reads CASSYSMSETSYEQYF. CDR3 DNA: TGTGCCAGCAGTTACTCGATGTCCGAAACCTCCTACGAGCAGTACTTC.

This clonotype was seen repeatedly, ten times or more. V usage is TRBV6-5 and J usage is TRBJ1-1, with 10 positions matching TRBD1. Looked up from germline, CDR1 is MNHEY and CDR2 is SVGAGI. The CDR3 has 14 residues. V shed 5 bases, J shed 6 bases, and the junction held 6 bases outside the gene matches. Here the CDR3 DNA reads TGTGCCAGCAGTAGGACAGGGGGGTTGGCTGAAGCTTTCTTT. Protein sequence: CASSRTGGLAEAFF.

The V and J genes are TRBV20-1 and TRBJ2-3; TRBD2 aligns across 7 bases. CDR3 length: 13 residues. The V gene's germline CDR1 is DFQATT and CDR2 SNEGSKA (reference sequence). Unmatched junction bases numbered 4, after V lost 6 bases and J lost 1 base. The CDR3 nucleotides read TGCAGTGCGGGGAGCGGGGGCACAGATACGCAGTATTTT. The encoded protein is CSAGSGGTDTQYF.

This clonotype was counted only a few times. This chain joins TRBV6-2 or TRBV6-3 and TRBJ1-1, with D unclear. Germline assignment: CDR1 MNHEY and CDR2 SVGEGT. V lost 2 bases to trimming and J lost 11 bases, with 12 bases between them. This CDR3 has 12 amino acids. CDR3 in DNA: TGTGCCAGCAGTTACGTCGGGGAATTGGCTTTCTTT. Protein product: CASSYVGELAFF.

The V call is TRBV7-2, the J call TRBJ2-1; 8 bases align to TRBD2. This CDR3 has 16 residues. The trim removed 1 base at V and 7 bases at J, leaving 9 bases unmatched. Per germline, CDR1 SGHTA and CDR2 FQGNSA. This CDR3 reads CASSLGPTSGNNEQFF. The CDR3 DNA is TGTGCCAGCAGCTTAGGTCCCACTAGCGGCAATAATGAGCAGTTCTTC.

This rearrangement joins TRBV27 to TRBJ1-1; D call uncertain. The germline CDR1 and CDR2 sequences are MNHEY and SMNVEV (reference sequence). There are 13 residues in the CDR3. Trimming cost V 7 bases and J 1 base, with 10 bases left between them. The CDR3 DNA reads TGTGCCAGCAAGTCAGAAGGGAACACTGAAGCTTTCTTT. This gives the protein CASKSEGNTEAFF.

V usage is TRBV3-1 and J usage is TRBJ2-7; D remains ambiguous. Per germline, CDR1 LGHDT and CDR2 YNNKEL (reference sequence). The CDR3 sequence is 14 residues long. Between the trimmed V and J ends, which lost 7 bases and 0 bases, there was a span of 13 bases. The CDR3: CASNHHFVSYEQYF. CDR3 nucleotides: TGTGCCAGCAACCACCATTTCGTCTCCTACGAGCAGTACTTC.

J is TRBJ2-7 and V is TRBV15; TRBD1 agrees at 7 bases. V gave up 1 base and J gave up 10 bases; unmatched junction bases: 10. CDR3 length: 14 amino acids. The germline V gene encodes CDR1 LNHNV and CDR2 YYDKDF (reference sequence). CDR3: CATSRGGTEGVQYF. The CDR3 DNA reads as TGTGCCACCAGCAGAGGTGGGACAGAAGGGGTCCAGTACTTC.

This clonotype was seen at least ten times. The CDR3: CASRTGGPGELFF. The CDR3 bases are TGTGCCAGCAGGACAGGGGGCCCGGGGGAGCTGTTTTTT. The chain has TRBV6-5 and TRBJ2-2; the match to TRBD1 covers 10 bases. In germline, CDR1 is MNHEY, CDR2 SVGAGI. This CDR3 has 13 amino acids. With 6 bases clipped from V and 8 bases from J, the junction kept 3 bases outside the gene matches.

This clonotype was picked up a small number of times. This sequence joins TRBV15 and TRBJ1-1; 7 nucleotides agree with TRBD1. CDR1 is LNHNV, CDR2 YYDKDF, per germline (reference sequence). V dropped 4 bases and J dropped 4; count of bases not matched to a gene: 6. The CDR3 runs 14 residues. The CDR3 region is CATSMGQPGTEAFF. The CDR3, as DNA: TGTGCCACCAGCATGGGACAGCCGGGCACTGAAGCTTTCTTT.

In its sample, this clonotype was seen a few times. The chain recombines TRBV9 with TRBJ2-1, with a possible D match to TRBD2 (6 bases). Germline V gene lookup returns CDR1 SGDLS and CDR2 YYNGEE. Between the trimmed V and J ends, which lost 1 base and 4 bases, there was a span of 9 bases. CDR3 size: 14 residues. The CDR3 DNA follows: TGTGCCAGCAGCGTATACGGGGGTTACAATGAGCAGTTCTTC. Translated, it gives CASSVYGGYNEQFF.

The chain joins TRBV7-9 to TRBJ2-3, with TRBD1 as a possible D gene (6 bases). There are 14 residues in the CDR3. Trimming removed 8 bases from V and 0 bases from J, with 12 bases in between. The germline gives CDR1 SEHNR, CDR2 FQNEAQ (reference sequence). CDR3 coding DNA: TGTGCCAGCTTCCGGGACACTAGCACAGATACGCAGTATTTT. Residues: CASFRDTSTDTQYF. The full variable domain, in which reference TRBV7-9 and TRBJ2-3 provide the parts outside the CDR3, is DTGVSQNPRHKITKRGQNVTFRCDPISEHNRLYWYRQTLGQGPEFLTYFQNEAQLEKSRLLSDRFSAERPKGSFSTLEIQRTEQGDSAMYLCASFRDTSTDTQYFGPGTRLTVL.

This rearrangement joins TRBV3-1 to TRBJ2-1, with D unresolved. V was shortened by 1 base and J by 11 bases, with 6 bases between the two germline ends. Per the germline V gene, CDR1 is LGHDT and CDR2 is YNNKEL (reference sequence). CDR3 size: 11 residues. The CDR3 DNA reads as TGTGCCAGCAGCCAAGTCACACAGCAGTTCTTC. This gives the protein CASSQVTQQFF.

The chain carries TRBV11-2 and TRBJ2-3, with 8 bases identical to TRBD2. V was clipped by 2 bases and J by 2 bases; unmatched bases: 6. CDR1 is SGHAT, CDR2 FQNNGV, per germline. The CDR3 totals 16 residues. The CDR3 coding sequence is TGTGCCAGCAGCTTAAATCCGCGGGAGGTCACAGATACGCAGTATTTT. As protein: CASSLNPREVTDTQYF.

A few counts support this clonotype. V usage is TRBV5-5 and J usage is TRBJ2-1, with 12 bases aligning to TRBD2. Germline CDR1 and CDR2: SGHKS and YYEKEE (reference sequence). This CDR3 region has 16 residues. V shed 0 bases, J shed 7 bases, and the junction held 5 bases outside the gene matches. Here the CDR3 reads CASSLAAGTSGNEQFF. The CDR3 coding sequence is TGTGCCAGCAGCTTGGCCGCCGGGACTAGCGGGAATGAGCAGTTCTTC.

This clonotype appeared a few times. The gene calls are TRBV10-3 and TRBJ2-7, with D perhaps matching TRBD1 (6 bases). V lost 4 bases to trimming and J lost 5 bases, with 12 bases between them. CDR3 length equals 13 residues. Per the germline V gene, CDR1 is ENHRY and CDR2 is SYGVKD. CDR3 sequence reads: CAISVAQGDEQYF. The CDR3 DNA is TGTGCCATCAGTGTGGCACAGGGCGACGAGCAGTACTTC.

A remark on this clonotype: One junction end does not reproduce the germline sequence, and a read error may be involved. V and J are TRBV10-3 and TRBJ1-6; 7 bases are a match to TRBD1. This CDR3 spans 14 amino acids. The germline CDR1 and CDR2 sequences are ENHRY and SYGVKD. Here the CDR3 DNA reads TGTGCCATCGGCCGGGACAGCTCTGACGGGCCCCCCCACTTT. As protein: CAIGRDSSDGPPHF.